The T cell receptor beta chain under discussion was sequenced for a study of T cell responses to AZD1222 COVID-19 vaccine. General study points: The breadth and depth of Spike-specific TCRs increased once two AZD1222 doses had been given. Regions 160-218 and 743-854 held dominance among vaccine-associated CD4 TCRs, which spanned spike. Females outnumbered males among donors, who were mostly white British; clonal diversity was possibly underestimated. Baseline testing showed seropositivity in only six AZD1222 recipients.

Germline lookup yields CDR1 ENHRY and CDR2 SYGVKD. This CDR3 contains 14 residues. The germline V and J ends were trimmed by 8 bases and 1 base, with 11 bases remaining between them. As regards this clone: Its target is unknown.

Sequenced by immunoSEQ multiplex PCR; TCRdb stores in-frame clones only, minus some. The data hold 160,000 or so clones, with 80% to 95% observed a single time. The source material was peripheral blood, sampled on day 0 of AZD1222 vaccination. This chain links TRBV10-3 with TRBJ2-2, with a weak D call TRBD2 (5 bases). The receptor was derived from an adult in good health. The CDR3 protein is CAIGVRGNTGELFF. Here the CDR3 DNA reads TGTGCCATCGGGGTCCGGGGGAACACCGGGGAGCTGTTTTTT.